This TCR beta chain was captured in a study of blood T cells in healthy people across ages. A sample-barcoded 5' primer and a J-beta primer mix were used in a second PCR of about 7 to 11 cycles. TCRdb independently ran MiXCR on the 5' RACE reads; one entry per CDR3 protein. The sample has about 1.5 million distinct CDR3 sequences; 35% to 45% are singletons. Individuals who donated were healthy Caucasians from Russia aged about 6 to 100. The germline V gene has CDR1 SGHRS and CDR2 YFSETQ. The CDR3 length is 14 residues. After removal of 6 bases from V and 5 bases from J, the junction contained 8 bases not matched to a gene.

V and J are TRBV5-1 and TRBJ2-3; 8 bases are a match to TRBD2. The sequencing sample was made of blood. The TCR originated in a woman between 18 and 29 years old in good health. CDR3 residues: CASTGRVAGDTQYF. The CDR3 region has the DNA TGCGCCAGCACCGGGAGGGTTGCCGGAGATACGCAGTATTTT.